The sequence of this T cell receptor beta chain was determined in a study of T cells expressing NK-cell markers. Study-level information: The TCR beta repertoires were obtained from sorted CD3+CD56+NKG2C+, CD3+CD56+NKG2C- and CD3+CD56-NKG2C+ T cells.

The study's findings and limits: These same clonotypes (in several donors) also led the CD3+CD56-NKG2C+ fraction. Expanded NKG2C+ T cell clones had unclear HCMV specificity.

The germline gives CDR1 MNHEY, CDR2 SMNVEV (reference sequence). CDR3 length equals 16 residues. On this clonotype itself: What it recognizes is unknown.

Each CDR3 protein gets one entry in TCRdb, which reprocessed the 5' RACE reads and gives no DNA. This sample's table reports under 200,000 distinct CDR3 sequences. Sequences were obtained from blood T cells: a sorted CD56 or NKG2C T cell subset, CD4+ or CD8+ T cells, or bulk PBMC T cells (not recorded which). The TCR was taken from a woman aged 18 to 75 in good health. The chain recombines TRBV27 with TRBJ2-3. This chain's CDR3 is CASSLSSLAGTDTQYF.